Listed below are T cell receptor beta chains from one sample, sequenced in a study of cytomegalovirus exposure and HLA in healthy donors. Sequencing was performed with immunoSEQ multiplex PCR; in TCRdb, only in-frame clones are kept and a portion is missing. The data contain 150,000 to 200,000 clones, 78% of them singletons. The sequenced sample consisted of PBMCs. These TCRs come from a woman aged 25 to 39 in good health and CMV-seropositive. The CDR3 runs from the conserved cysteine through the conserved F or W. A D gene is named only where the DNA matches it firmly. Where a row states a size, it is once, few, many or the class of an expanded clone; other rows omit it.

len	v_gene	abundance	d_gene	j_gene	CDR3aa	CDR3nt
11	TRBV7-9	.	.	TRBJ2-7	CASSPAYEQYF	TGTGCCAGCAGCCCGGCCTACGAGCAGTACTTC
17	TRBV7-8	few	TRBD2	TRBJ2-3	CASSPSLTGGATDTQYF	TGTGCCAGCAGCCCTAGCCTGACGGGGGGGGCCACAGATACGCAGTATTTT
15	TRBV6-1	.	.	TRBJ2-3	CASSETGLGTDTQYF	TGTGCCAGCAGTGAAACCGGTCTAGGCACAGATACGCAGTATTTT
13	TRBV10-2	.	.	TRBJ2-3	CASSGLQVDTQYF	TGCGCCAGCAGTGGACTCCAAGTAGATACGCAGTATTTT
16	TRBV7-3	once	TRBD2	TRBJ2-1	CASSLRAGGSANEQFF	TGTGCCAGCAGCTTAAGGGCGGGGGGCTCCGCCAATGAGCAGTTCTTC
15	TRBV19	.	TRBD1	TRBJ1-5	CASSTTGGVNQPQHF	TGTGCCAGTAGCACGACAGGGGGAGTCAATCAGCCCCAGCATTTT
18	TRBV7-9	.	.	TRBJ2-1	CASSGTHSRSRGDNEQFF	TGTGCCAGCAGCGGAACCCATAGCAGGTCGCGGGGCGACAATGAGCAGTTCTTC
13	TRBV10-2	few	.	TRBJ2-1	CASCPRGYNEQFF	TGCGCCAGCTGTCCCCGGGGGTACAATGAGCAGTTCTTC
16	TRBV7-2	.	TRBD2	TRBJ2-3	CASSSRPAGAADTQYF	TGTGCCAGCAGTTCCCGCCCAGCGGGGGCGGCGGATACGCAGTATTTT
14	TRBV19	.	.	TRBJ1-5	CASSIRSGNQPQHF	TGTGCCAGTAGTATCCGGAGCGGGAATCAGCCCCAGCATTTT
15	TRBV11-2	.	TRBD1	TRBJ2-7	CASSSYRDRGHEQYF	TGTGCCAGCAGCTCCTATCGGGACAGGGGACACGAGCAGTACTTC
16	TRBV5-8	.	.	TRBJ2-7	CASSLGVGQGLYEQYF	TGTGCCAGCAGCTTAGGGGTAGGCCAGGGGCTCTACGAGCAGTACTTC
17	TRBV5-1	.	TRBD1	TRBJ2-3	CASSYSTGAARGDTQYF	TGCGCCAGCAGCTATAGTACAGGGGCCGCCAGGGGAGATACGCAGTATTTT
14	TRBV19	.	TRBD1	TRBJ1-1	CASSVPGQGGKAFF	TGTGCCAGTAGTGTCCCAGGACAGGGAGGGAAAGCTTTCTTT